This T cell receptor beta chain appears in the sequencing data of a study of OX40 agonist ivuxolimab in advanced cancers. TCRdb's table, derived via immunoSEQ multiplex PCR, lists solely in-frame clones and lacks some. The data contain 40,000 to 45,000 clones, under 90% of them singletons. This CDR3 spans 18 amino acids. Germline values: CDR1 MDHEN, CDR2 SYDVKM. V lost 4 bases and J 0 bases, leaving 16 bases between the germline ends. This clone was observed a single time. The sequence came from an adult with an advanced solid tumor such as melanoma, head and neck, liver or kidney cancer. The chain recombines TRBV28 with TRBJ2-6; tentatively, D is TRBD1 (6 bases). The source was CD4+ or CD8+ T cells sorted from blood, collected in a trial of the OX40 agonist ivuxolimab. CDR3 loop: CASSSQGWGYSGANVLTF. The CDR3 bases are TGTGCCAGCAGTTCGCAGGGGTGGGGGTACTCTGGGGCCAACGTCCTGACTTTC.